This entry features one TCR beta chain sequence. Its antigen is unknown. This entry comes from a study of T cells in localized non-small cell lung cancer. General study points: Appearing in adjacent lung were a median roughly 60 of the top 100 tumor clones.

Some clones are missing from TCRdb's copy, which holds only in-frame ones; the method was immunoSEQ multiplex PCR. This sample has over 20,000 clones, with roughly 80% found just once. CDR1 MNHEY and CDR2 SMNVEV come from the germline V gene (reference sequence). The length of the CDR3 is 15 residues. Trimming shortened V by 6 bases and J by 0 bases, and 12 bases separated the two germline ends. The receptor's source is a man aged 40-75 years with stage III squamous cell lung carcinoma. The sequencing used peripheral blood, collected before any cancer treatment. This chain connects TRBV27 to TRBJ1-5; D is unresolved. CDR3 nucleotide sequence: TGTGCCAGCAGGGACTTTAGCTATAGCAATCAGCCCCAGCATTTT. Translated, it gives CASRDFSYSNQPQHF.